This T cell receptor (beta chain) was identified during a study of CD8 T cells in ankylosing spondylitis. Overall study results and limits: Reportedly, significant enrichment of disease-linked clones occurred in matched ankylosing spondylitis synovial fluid.

This clonotype has just a few counts. The target antigen is unknown. Each CDR3 protein is one row after TCRdb ran MiXCR on the 5' RACE reads. The sample holds about 160,000 distinct CDR3 sequences, around 19% seen once. Deletions cut 4 bases from V and 11 bases from J, with 8 bases between. The CDR3 is made up of 10 amino acids. The rearrangement joins TRBV12-3 or TRBV12-4 to TRBJ1-1; D is unclear. Source material: blood, either unsorted or a sorted T cell fraction (not recorded which). The TCR was taken from a male donor with ankylosing spondylitis or in good health (not recorded which). The CDR3 nucleotides read TGTGCCAGCAGTTATGCGGACGCTTTCTTT. This translates into CASSYADAFF.